The rows below give T cell receptor beta chains drawn from one sample of a study of identical twins. TCRdb called the 5' RACE reads again in MiXCR, with one record for every CDR3 protein. The sample records fewer than 250,000 distinct CDR3 sequences, less than 8% being singletons. This same sample was also taken into another study, of yellow fever vaccine responses in identical twins.

Sample: memory (CD45RO+) T cells sorted from blood. The receptors originated from a woman younger than 35 in good health. Both conserved end residues are part of each CDR3. A D gene is named only where the DNA matches it firmly. Clone sizes are given selectively: once, few, many, or a class where the clone is expanded.

CDR3 protein	CDR3 DNA	CDR3 length	clone size	D gene	J gene	V gene
CAWSDRDRDTGELFF	TGTGCCTGGAGCGACCGGGACCGTGACACCGGGGAGCTGTTTTTT	15	NA	NA	TRBJ2-2	TRBV30
CASSDRVTMLTGELFF	TGCGCCAGCAGCGACAGGGTGACGATGCTGACCGGGGAGCTGTTTTTT	16	few	TRBD1	TRBJ2-2	TRBV10-2
CASSSDIAGTQYF	TGTGCTAGCAGCTCGGATATAGCGGGGACGCAGTATTTT	13	few	TRBD2	TRBJ2-3	TRBV7-7
CASSLVGSGRQYF	TGTGCCAGCAGCTTAGTGGGCAGCGGCCGACAGTACTTC	13	NA	NA	TRBJ2-7	TRBV7-2
CSARPSGTTYEQYF	TGCAGTGCTAGACCCTCAGGGACTACCTACGAGCAGTACTTC	14	NA	TRBD2	TRBJ2-7	TRBV20-1
CASSPAGEETQYF	TGCGCCAGCAGCCCGGCGGGTGAAGAGACCCAGTACTTC	13	few	NA	TRBJ2-5	TRBV5-1
CASSRTSGTKSYEQYF	TGTGCCAGCTCACGTACTTCGGGGACGAAGAGCTACGAGCAGTACTTC	16	few	NA	TRBJ2-7	TRBV18
CASSLRGPYNEQFF	TGTGCCAGCAGTCTCAGGGGGCCCTACAATGAGCAGTTCTTC	14	NA	TRBD1	TRBJ2-1	TRBV6-1
CASSQRTSGDGTDTQYF	TGTGCCAGCAGCCAACGGACTAGCGGAGACGGCACAGATACGCAGTATTTT	17	NA	TRBD2	TRBJ2-3	TRBV3-1
CASSPQSNEQFF	TGCGCCAGCAGCCCCCAATCAAATGAGCAGTTCTTC	12	few	NA	TRBJ2-1	TRBV5-1
CASSRDGSYEQYF	TGTGCCAGCAGCCGGGACGGCTCCTACGAGCAGTACTTC	13	many	NA	TRBJ2-7	TRBV3-1
CASNTGGRTDTQYF	TGTGCCAGCAATACGGGAGGTCGCACAGATACGCAGTATTTT	14	once	TRBD2	TRBJ2-3	TRBV7-3
CASTPTGVRELFF	TGTGCCAGCACCCCCACCGGGGTTAGGGAGCTGTTTTTT	13	many	NA	TRBJ2-2	TRBV6-2/TRBV6-3
CASRGYTRSYEQYF	TGTGCCAGCCGTGGCTACACTCGCTCCTACGAGCAGTACTTC	14	NA	NA	TRBJ2-7	TRBV28
CASSLGWRGGRDTQYF	TGTGCCAGCAGCTTGGGCTGGCGGGGGGGCCGGGATACGCAGTATTTT	16	few	TRBD2	TRBJ2-3	TRBV7-2
CASSQDSGSTDTQYF	TGCGCCAGCAGCCAAGATAGCGGGAGCACAGATACGCAGTATTTT	15	many	TRBD2	TRBJ2-3	TRBV4-3
CASSSGTAGFQETQYF	TGTGCCAGCAGTTCCGGGACAGCGGGGTTCCAAGAGACCCAGTACTTC	16	many	NA	TRBJ2-5	TRBV12-3/TRBV12-4
CASSLGQGAQETQYF	TGCGCCAGCAGTCTCGGACAGGGGGCACAAGAGACCCAGTACTTC	15	many	TRBD1	TRBJ2-5	TRBV4-1
CASITRANQPQHF	TGTGCCAGCATAACGAGGGCTAATCAGCCCCAGCATTTT	13	NA	NA	TRBJ1-5	TRBV28